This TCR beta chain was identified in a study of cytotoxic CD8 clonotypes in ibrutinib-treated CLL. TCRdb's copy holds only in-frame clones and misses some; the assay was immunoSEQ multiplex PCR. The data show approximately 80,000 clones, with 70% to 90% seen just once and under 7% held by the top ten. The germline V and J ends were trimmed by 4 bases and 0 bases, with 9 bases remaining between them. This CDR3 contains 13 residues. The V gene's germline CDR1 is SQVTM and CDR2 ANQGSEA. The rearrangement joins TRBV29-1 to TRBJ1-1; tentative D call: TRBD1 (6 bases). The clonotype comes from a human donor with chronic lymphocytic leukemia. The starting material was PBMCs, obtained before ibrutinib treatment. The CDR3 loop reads CSVAGVVNTEAFF. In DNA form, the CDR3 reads TGCAGCGTTGCAGGGGTTGTGAACACTGAAGCTTTCTTT.